This TCR beta chain emerged from a study of blood T cell repertoires in COVID-19. Overall study: Italy, Spain and the United States were the sources of the convalescent and acute COVID-19 samples. PBMCs, B-cell-depleted T cells, or T cells were the source of the cDNA or gDNA that made up the material.

The germline gives CDR1 LNHDA, CDR2 SQIVND (reference sequence). V lost 5 bases to trimming and J lost 5 bases, with 18 bases between them. The CDR3 sequence is 15 residues long. In the original processing: Reference gene primer amplification in the assay estimated nucleated cell counts. TCRdb's copy holds only in-frame clones and misses some; the assay was immunoSEQ multiplex PCR. V, J and clone size are taken as reported in that table, and D and trimming were inferred from the DNA itself. The sample has about 140,000 clones, about 90% seen once. This clonotype originated in a woman aged 80 or over with acute or convalescent COVID-19. The specimen sequenced was peripheral blood. The chain recombines TRBV19 with TRBJ2-5; D may be TRBD1 (6 bases). CDR3 sequence: CASSPIGGPGETQYF. CDR3 DNA sequence: TGTGCCAGTAGTCCGATTGGGGGCCCCGGGGAGACCCAGTACTTC.